This T cell receptor (beta chain) emerged from a study of blood T cells in healthy people across ages (dated by TCRdb to between 2014 and 2017). At the level of the whole study: In model experiments, template switching captured about one uniquely barcoded TCR beta cDNA molecule for every two T cells. Using deep sequencing normalized with unique cDNA molecular identifiers, the study measured how TCR beta repertoire diversity changes with age. The donors were divided into four age groups: young (average around 15 years), middle-aged (approximately 39), aged (around 67) and long-lived (roughly 88). The study analyzed two additional independent replicas of 1 million unique cDNA reads from the same blood draw for two donors, one aged 18 to 29 and one aged 80 or older. To avoid experimental bias, donors of different ages were spread randomly across the sequencing lanes. The full study reports these points: Because the CMV infection status of the donors was unknown, age-related changes in expanded clonotypes may potentially have been confounded. Estimates of total diversity based on one million sequenced T cells were regarded as lower bounds and as underestimates. Observed TCR beta diversity correlated strongly with the percentage of naive T cells measured by flow cytometry. Conclusive comparison of naive and antigen-experienced compartments was prevented by the profiling of bulk unsorted PBMCs. The long-lived group showed more naive CD4+ T cells, fewer expanded clones and increased TCR diversity than the aged group, suggesting age selection. As age increased, observed TCR beta diversity per million T cells dropped in a roughly linear way, and a significant reduction was already evident by age 40.

The junction carries 17 bases between V and J, which are trimmed by 5 bases and 3 bases respectively. The germline V gene encodes CDR1 MDHEN and CDR2 SYDVKM. The CDR3, from cysteine to phenylalanine, totals 15 residues. Of the read, only the CDR3 DNA is kept; its 45 bases are in frame from base 1. This clonotype has only a few counts. The specificity of this receptor is unknown. No quality values exist for individual bases; no much larger clone is one base distant. Systemically healthy Caucasian individuals from Russia, over 30 in total and aged roughly 6 to 95 years, were included as donors. Each donor gave 8 to 10 milliliters of peripheral blood, drawn into EDTA-treated Vacutainer tubes. Ficoll-Paque density-gradient centrifugation was used to isolate PBMCs, with at least 6 million obtained per sample. Total RNA was extracted from PBMCs with Trizol reagent, with at least 5 micrograms obtained per sample. The percentages of naive CD45RAhigh/CD27high T cells were determined by flow cytometry on a PBMC aliquot from every donor.

Libraries were built with 5' RACE. Sequencing instrument: Illumina HiSeq 2500. A second PCR of roughly 7 to 12 cycles was performed with a sample-barcoded 5' primer and a J-beta primer mix. A unique molecular identifier was introduced onto each TCR beta cDNA molecule by a template-switch 5' adaptor carrying 12 random nucleotides. Each sample yielded at least 3 million CDR3-containing paired-end reads. First-strand cDNA was synthesized from all RNA with the Mint cDNA synthesis kit, primed by a TRBC-specific oligonucleotide. Following uracil-DNA glycosylase treatment, a first 18-cycle PCR with universal primers M1SS and BC2_uni_R was performed on all cDNA. The source study handled its data this way. For normalization, 1 million high-quality reads, each with a distinct molecular identifier, were randomly selected from each sample. Reads with shared molecular identifiers were discarded instead of being binned into consensus sequences. CDR3 identification, clonotype clustering and error correction used MiTCR with a Q25 quality threshold and the strictest error-elimination algorithm. A nonparametric unseen species model with Euler transformation was used to estimate lower-bound total TCR beta diversity. TCRdb trimmed the raw reads at Q25, called clones with MiXCR and kept productive beta chains. When rows share a CDR3 protein, they turn into one entry using the most common DNA and genes. TCRdb's processing, not the authors' own work, is the source of the V and J calls. The sample table shows 2 million or so distinct CDR3 sequences, and roughly 50% are seen once. The ten most abundant clones make up approximately 2.1% of the sample.

Specimen: blood. The V and J genes are TRBV28 and TRBJ2-7, and perhaps TRBD2 as D gene, on 6 matching bases. The receptor was derived from a middle-aged woman in good health. The DNA sequence is given as TGTGCCAGCAGTACCCCAGGAGGGACCCACTACGAGCAGTACTTC. Translated, it reads CASSTPGGTHYEQYF. Reference TRBV28 and TRBJ2-7 genes cover what lies past the CDR3, so the full variable domain is DVKVTQSSRYLVKRTGEKVFLECVQDMDHENMFWYRQDPGLGLRLIYFSYDVKMKEKGDIPEGYSVSREKKERFSLILESASTNQTSMYLCASSTPGGTHYEQYFGPGTRLTVT.